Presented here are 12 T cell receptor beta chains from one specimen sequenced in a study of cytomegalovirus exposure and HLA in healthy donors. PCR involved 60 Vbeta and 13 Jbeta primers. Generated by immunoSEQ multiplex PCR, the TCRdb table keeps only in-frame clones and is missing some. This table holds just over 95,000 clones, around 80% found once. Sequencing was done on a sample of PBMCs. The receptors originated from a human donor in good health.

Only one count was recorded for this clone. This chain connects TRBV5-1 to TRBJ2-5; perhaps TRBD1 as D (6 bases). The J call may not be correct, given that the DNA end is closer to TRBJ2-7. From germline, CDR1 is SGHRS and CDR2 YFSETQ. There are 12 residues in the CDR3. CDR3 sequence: CASSLTGNEQYF. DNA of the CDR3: TGCGCCAGCAGCTTAACAGGGAACGAGCAGTACTTC.

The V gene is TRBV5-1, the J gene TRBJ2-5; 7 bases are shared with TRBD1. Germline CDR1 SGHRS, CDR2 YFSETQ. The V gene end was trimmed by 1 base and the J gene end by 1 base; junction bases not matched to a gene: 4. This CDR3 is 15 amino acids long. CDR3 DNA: TGCGCCAGCAGCTTGTCAGGACAGGCCCAAGAGACCCAGTACTTC. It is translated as CASSLSGQAQETQYF. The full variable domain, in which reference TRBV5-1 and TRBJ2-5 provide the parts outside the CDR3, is KAGVTQTPRYLIKTRGQQVTLSCSPISGHRSVSWYQQTPGQGLQFLFEYFSETQRNKGNFPGRFSGRQFSNSRSEMNVSTLELGDSALYLCASSLSGQAQETQYFGPGTRLLVL.

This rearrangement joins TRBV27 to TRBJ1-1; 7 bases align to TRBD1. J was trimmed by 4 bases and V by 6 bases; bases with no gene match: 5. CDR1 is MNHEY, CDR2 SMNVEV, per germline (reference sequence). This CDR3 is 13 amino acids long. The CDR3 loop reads CASRIQGSTEAFF. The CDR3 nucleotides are TGTGCCAGCAGAATACAGGGGTCCACTGAAGCTTTCTTT.

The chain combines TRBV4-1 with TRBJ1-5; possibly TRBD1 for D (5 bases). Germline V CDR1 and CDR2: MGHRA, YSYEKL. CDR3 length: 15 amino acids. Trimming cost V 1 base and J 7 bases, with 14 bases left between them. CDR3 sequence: CASSQAPTGSQPQHF. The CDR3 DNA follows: TGCGCCAGCAGCCAAGCTCCTACAGGTAGCCAGCCCCAGCATTTT.

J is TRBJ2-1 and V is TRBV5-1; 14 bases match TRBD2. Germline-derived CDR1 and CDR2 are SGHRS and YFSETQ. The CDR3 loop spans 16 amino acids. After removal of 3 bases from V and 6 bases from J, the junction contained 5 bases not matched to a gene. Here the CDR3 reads CASSSIGLAGGNEQFF. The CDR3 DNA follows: TGCGCCAGCAGCTCCATCGGACTAGCGGGGGGCAATGAGCAGTTCTTC.

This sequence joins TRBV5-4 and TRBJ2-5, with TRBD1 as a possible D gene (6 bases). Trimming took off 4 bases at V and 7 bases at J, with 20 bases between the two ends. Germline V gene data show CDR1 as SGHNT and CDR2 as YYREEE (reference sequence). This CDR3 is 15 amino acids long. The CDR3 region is CASSPLDSQRGTQYF. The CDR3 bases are TGTGCCAGCAGCCCACTGGACAGTCAGAGGGGGACCCAGTACTTC.

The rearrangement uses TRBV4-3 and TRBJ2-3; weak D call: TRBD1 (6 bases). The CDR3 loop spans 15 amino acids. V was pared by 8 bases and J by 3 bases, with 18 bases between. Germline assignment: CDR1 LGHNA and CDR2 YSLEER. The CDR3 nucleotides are TGCGCCAGCGCCCCGACAGGCGTTGGGACAGATACGCAGTATTTT. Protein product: CASAPTGVGTDTQYF.

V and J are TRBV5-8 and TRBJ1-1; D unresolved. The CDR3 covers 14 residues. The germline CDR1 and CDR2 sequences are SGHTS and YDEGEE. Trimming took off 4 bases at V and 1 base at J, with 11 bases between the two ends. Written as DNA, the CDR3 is TGTGCCAGCAGCCGGGTGGTAAGGAACACTGAAGCTTTCTTT. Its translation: CASSRVVRNTEAFF.

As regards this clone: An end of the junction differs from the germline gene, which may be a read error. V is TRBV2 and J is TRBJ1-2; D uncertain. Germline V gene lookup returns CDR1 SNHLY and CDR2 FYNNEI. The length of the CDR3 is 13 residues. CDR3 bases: TGTGCCAGAATCGGGGAGGGCCTCTATGGCTACCCCTTC. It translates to CARIGEGLYGYPF.

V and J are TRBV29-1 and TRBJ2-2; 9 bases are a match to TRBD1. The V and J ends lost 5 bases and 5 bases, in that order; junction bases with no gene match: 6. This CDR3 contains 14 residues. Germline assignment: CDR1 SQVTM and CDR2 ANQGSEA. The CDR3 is CSVTGTGRTGELFF. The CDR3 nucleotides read TGCAGCGTTACCGGGACAGGGAGGACCGGGGAGCTGTTTTTT.

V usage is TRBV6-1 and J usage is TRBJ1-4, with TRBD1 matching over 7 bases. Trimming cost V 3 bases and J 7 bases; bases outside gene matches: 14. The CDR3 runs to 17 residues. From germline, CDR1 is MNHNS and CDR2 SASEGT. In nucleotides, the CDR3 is TGTGCCAGCAGTGAGCGCGTCGTAGGGGGCGGAAGTGAAAAACTGTTTTTT. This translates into CASSERVVGGGSEKLFF.

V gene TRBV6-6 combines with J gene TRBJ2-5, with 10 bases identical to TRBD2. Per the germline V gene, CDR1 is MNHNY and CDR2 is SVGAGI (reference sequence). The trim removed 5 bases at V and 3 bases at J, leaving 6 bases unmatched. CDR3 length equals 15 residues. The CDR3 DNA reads TGTGCCAGCAGTGATCGGACTAGCGGCAAAGAGACCCAGTACTTC. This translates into CASSDRTSGKETQYF.